The clone carrying this TCR beta chain was counted many times. The data stem from a study of T-cell reconstitution after alpha-beta-depleted transplantation in children. The length of the CDR3 is 18 residues. V was clipped by 4 bases and J by 5 bases; unmatched bases: 17. Germline-derived CDR1 and CDR2 are MNHEY and SVGEGT. A library of TCRbeta sequences, prepared with unique molecular identifiers, was generated. TCRdb analysed the PCR reads with MiXCR anew, one entry per CDR3 protein. The table shows hundreds of thousands of distinct CDR3 sequences, with about a tenth occurring only once. This clonotype was obtained from a human donor who donated a stem cell graft to a child with acute lymphoblastic leukemia. Sequencing used PBMCs from the stem cell graft donor, obtained from the stem cell graft. This chain joins TRBV6-2 or TRBV6-3 and TRBJ2-5, with 9 bases lining up with TRBD1. DNA for the CDR3: TGTGCCAGCAGTTTCTCGACAGGGGGTTCGTGGAGCGTGGAGACCCAGTACTTC. Protein sequence: CASSFSTGGSWSVETQYF.